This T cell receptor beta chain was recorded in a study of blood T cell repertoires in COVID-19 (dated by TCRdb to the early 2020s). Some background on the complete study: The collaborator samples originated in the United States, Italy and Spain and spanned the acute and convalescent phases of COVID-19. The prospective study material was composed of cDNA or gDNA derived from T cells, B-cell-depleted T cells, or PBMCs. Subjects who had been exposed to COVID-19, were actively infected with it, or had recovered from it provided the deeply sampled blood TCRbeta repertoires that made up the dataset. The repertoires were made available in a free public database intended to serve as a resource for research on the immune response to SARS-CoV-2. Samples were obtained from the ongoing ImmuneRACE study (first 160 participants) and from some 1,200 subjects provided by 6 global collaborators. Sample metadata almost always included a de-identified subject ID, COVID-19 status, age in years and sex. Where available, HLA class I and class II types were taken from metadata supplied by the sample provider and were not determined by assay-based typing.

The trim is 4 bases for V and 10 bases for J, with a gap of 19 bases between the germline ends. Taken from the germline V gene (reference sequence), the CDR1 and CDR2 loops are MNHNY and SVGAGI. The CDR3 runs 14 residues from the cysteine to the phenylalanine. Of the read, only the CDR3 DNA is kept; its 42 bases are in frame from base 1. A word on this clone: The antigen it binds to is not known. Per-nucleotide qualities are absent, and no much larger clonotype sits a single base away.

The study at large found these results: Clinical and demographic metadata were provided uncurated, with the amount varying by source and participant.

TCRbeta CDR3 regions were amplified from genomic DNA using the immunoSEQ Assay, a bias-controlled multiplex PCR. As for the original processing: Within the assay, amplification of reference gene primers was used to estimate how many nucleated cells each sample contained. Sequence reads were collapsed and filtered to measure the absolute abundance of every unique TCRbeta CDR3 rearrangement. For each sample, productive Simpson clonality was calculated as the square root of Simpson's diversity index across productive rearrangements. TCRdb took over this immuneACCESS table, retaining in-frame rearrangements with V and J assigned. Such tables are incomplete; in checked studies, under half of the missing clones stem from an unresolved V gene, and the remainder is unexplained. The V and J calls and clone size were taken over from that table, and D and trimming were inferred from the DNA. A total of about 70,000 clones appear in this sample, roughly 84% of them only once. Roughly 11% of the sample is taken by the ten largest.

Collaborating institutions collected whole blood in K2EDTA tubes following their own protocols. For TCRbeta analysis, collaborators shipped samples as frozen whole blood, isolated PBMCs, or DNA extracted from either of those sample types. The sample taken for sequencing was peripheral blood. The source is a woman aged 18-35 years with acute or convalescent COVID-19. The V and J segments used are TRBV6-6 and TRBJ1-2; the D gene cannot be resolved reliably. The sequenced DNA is TGTGCCAGCAGTTCGGAGCCCCTAACGGAGGCCTACACCTTC. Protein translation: CASSSEPLTEAYTF.